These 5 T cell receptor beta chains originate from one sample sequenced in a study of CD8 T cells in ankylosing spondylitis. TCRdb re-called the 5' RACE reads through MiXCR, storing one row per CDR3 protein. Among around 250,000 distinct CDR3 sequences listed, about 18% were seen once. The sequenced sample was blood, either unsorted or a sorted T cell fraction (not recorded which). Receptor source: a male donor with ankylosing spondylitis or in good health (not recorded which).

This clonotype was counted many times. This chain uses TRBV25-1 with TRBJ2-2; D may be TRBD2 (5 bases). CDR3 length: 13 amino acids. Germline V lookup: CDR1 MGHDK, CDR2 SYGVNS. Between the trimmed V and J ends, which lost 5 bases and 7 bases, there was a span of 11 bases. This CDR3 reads CASSWSGSGELFF. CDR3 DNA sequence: TGTGCCAGCAGTTGGAGTGGGAGCGGGGAGCTGTTTTTT.

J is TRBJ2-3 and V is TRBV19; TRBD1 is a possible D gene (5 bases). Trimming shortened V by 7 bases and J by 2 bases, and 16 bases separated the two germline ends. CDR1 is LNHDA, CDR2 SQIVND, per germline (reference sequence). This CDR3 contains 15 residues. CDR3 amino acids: CASKLLQGITDTQYF. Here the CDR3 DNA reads TGTGCCAGTAAACTCCTGCAGGGTATCACAGATACGCAGTATTTT.

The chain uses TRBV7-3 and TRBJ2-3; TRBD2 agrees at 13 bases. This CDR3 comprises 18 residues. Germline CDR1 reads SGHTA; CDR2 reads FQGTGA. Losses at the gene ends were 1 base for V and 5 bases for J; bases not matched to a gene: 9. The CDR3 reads CASSLSPGLAGELDTQYF. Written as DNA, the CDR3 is TGTGCCAGCAGCTTAAGCCCCGGACTAGCGGGAGAATTAGATACGCAGTATTTT.

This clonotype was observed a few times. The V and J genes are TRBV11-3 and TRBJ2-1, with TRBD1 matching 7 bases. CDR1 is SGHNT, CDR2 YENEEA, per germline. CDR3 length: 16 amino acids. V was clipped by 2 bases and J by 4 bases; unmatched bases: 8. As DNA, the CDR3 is TGTGCCAGCAGCTTAAAAGGGGACAGCATATACAATGAGCAGTTCTTC. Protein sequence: CASSLKGDSIYNEQFF. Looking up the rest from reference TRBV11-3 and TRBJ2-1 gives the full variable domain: EAGVVQSPRYKIIEKKQPVAFWCNPISGHNTLYWYLQNLGQGPELLIRYENEEAVDDSQLPKDRFSAERLKGVDSTLKIQPAELGDSAVYLCASSLKGDSIYNEQFFGPGTRLTVL.

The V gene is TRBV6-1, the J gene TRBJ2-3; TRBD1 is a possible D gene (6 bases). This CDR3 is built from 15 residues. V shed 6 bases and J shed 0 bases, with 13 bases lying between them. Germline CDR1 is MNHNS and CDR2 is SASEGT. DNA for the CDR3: TGTGCCAGCAGAGCAGAACAGGGTAGCACAGATACGCAGTATTTT. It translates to CASRAEQGSTDTQYF.